The present T cell receptor (beta chain) was sequenced within a study of T cell changes during pregnancy in multiple sclerosis (dated by TCRdb to about 2019). Concerning the study at large: The study looked at changes in the T cell repertoire across pregnancy in women with multiple sclerosis.

Libraries were constructed by the immunoSEQ multiplex PCR assay. Held by TCRdb, this immuneACCESS table contains in-frame sequences only and omits some clones. Under half of the omission traces to an unresolved V gene where checked; the cause of the rest is unknown. This sample has 35,000 to 45,000 clones in its table, and around nine tenths of those were observed once. The leading ten clones occupy 0.7% to 0.8% of the sample. As for this clone: Its specific antigen is unknown. Qualities for individual bases were not recorded, and no much larger clone is one base off.

V lost 0 bases and J lost 1 base; the stretch between them is 7 bases long. Reading from cysteine to phenylalanine, the CDR3 counts 14 amino acids. The only DNA kept is the CDR3, 42 bases in frame from the first base. The germline V gene yields SGHRS for CDR1 and YFSETQ for CDR2. The material sequenced was CD4+ T cells from peripheral blood mononuclear cells, taken after pregnancy. The origin of this receptor is a female donor in good health, enrolled as a control in a pregnancy study. The chain is made from TRBV5-1 and TRBJ1-1, with no confidently assigned D gene. The sequenced DNA: TGCGCCAGCAGCTTGGCCCCGGGGAACACTGAAGCTTTCTTT. It translates to CASSLAPGNTEAFF.